This T cell receptor (beta chain) was captured in a study of T cell changes during pregnancy in multiple sclerosis. Profiling relied on immunoSEQ multiplex PCR, and the TCRdb table lists in-frame clones only, not all of them. The sample has some 110,000 clones, roughly 90% seen once. The CDR3 is 16 amino acids. Germline V gives CDR1 SGHRS, CDR2 YFSETQ. The V gene lost 0 bases and the J gene lost 5 bases, with 17 bases spanning the gap. The origin of this receptor is a female donor with multiple sclerosis, enrolled in a pregnancy study. The sequences come from peripheral blood, collected in the third trimester of pregnancy. The V gene is TRBV5-1, the J gene TRBJ1-1; TRBD1 might be the D (6 bases). The CDR3 region has the DNA TGCGCCAGCAGCTTGGTCCGACCAGGGGATTGGACTGAAGCTTTCTTT. It encodes CASSLVRPGDWTEAFF.